The 3 T cell receptor beta chains given below trace back to one sample, sequenced in a study of blood T cell repertoires in COVID-19. Some clones are missing from TCRdb's copy, which holds only in-frame ones; the method was immunoSEQ multiplex PCR. The sample carries about 100,000 clones, more than 75% recorded once. Source material: peripheral blood. These receptors were obtained from a woman younger than 45 with acute or convalescent COVID-19.

The chain carries TRBV5-1 and TRBJ2-3; the D is unclear. The germline V gene encodes CDR1 SGHRS and CDR2 YFSETQ. CDR3 length: 15 amino acids. V shed 7 bases and J shed 0 bases, with 15 bases lying between them. In nucleotides, the CDR3 is TGCGCCAGCTCTTTCTTGCGGAGTAGCACAGATACGCAGTATTTT. Translating it yields CASSFLRSSTDTQYF.

The rearrangement links TRBV23-1 to TRBJ1-2; D remains unclear. TRBV23-1 is an ORF, and what it does is uncertain. The length of the CDR3 is 14 residues. V lost 2 bases and J lost 8, with 15 bases in between. CDR3 region: CASSQTLVTVGYTF. CDR3 nucleotides: TGCGCCAGCAGTCAAACCCTAGTTACCGTCGGCTACACCTTC.

V usage is TRBV12-3 or TRBV12-4 and J usage is TRBJ2-7; D is perhaps TRBD1 (6 bases). This CDR3 has 12 residues. V was pared by 5 bases and J by 4 bases, with 9 bases between. CDR3 sequence (DNA): TGTGCCAGCAGTCATACAGGGTACGAGCAGTACTTC. Translation gives CASSHTGYEQYF.